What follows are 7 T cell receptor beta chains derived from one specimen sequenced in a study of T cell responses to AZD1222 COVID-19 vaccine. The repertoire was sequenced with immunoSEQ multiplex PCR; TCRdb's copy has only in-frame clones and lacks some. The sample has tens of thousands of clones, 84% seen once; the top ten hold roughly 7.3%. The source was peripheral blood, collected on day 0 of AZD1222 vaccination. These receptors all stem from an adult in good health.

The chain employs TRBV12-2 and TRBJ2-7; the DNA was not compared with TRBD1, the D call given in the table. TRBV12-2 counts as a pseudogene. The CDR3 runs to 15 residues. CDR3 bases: TGTGCAAGTCGCTTAGCGGCCCCCCCAGACTACGAGCAGTACTTC. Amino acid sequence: CASRLAAPPDYEQYF.

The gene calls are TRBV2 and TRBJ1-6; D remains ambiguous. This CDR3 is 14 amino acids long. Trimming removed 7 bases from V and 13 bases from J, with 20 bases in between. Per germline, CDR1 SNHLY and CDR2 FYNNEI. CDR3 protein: CASKMDRRILPLHF. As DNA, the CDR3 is TGTGCCAGCAAGATGGACCGGAGAATTCTGCCCCTCCACTTT. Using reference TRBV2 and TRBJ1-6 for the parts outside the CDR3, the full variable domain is EPEVTQTPSHQVTQMGQEVILRCVPISNHLYFYWYRQILGQKVEFLVSFYNNEISEKSEIFDDQFSVERPDGSNFTLKIRSTKLEDSAMYFCASKMDRRILPLHFGNGTRLTVT.

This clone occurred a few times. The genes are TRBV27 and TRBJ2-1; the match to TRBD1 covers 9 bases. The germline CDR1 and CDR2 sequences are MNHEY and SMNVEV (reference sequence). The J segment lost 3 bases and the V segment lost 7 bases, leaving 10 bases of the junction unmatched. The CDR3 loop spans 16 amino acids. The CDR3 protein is CASIASGTGFYNEQFF. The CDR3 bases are TGTGCCAGCATCGCAAGTGGGACAGGGTTCTACAATGAGCAGTTCTTC.

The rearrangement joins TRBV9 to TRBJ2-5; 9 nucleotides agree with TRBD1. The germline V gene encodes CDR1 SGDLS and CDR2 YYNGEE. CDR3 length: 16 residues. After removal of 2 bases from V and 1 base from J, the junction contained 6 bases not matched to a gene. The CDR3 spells CASSVGTGTTQETQYF. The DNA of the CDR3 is TGTGCCAGCAGCGTTGGGACAGGGACCACCCAAGAGACCCAGTACTTC.

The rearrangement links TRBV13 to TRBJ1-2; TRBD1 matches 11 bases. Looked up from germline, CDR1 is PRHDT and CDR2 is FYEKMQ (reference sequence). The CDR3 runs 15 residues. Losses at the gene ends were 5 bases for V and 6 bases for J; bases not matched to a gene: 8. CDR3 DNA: TGTGCCAGCAGCCCGACCCGGACAGGGGGCGATGGCTACACCTTC. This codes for CASSPTRTGGDGYTF.

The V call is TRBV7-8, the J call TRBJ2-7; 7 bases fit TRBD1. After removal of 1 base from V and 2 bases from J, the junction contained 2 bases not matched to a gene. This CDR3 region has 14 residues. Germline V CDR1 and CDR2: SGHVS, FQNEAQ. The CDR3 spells CASSLDRGAYEQYF. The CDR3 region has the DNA TGTGCCAGCAGCTTAGACAGGGGCGCCTACGAGCAGTACTTC. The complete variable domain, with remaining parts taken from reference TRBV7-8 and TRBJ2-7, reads GAGVSQSPRYKVAKRGQDVALRCDPISGHVSLFWYQQALGQGPEFLTYFQNEAQLDKSGLPSDRFFAERPEGSVSTLKIQRTQQEDSAVYLCASSLDRGAYEQYFGPGTRLTVT.

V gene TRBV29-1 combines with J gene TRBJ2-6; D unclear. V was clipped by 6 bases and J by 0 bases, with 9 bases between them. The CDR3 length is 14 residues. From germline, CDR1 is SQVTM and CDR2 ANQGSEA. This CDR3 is CSVIKDSGANVLTF. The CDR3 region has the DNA TGCAGCGTGATAAAAGACTCTGGGGCCAACGTCCTGACTTTC.